This TCR beta chain was retrieved from a study of blood T cell repertoires in COVID-19. Study at large: Collection of acute and convalescent COVID-19 samples took place in the United States, Italy and Spain. Sample material is recorded as cDNA or gDNA derived from T cells, B-cell-depleted T cells, or PBMCs.

This clone occurred once. In germline, CDR1 is SGHRS, CDR2 YFSETQ. Germline trimming cut 5 bases from V and 1 base from J; bases unmatched to any gene: 8. The CDR3 totals 18 residues. Study processing details: Reference gene primer amplification yielded estimated nucleated cell counts. Libraries were prepared by immunoSEQ multiplex PCR; TCRdb keeps only in-frame clonotypes and omits some of them. For V, J and clone size, that table is used; D and trimming come from the DNA. The data show about 270,000 clones, about 85% seen once. Sequencing was carried out using peripheral blood. This sequence joins TRBV5-1 and TRBJ2-5; 16 nucleotides align to TRBD2. The receptor was isolated from a man aged 55 to 70 who had recovered from COVID-19. For the CDR3, the DNA is TGCGCCAGCAGGCCCGGGACTAGCGGGGGGGCTGGCCAAGAGACCCAGTACTTC. Protein: CASRPGTSGGAGQETQYF.